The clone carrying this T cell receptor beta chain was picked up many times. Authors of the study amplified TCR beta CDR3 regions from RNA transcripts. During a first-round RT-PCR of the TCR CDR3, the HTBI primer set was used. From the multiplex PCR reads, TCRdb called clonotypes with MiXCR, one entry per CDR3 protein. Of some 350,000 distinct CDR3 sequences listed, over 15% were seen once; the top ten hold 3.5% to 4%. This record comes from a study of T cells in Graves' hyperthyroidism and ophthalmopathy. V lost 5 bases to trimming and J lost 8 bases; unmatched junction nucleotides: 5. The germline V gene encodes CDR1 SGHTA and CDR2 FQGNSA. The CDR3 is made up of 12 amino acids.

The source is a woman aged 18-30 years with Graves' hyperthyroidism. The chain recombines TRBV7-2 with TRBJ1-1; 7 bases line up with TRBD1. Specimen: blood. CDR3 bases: TGTGCCAGCAGCCCGGGACAGAAGGAAGCTTTCTTT. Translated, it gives CASSPGQKEAFF.